The present T cell receptor beta chain was sequenced within a study of blood T cell repertoires in COVID-19. Authors' data handling: Reference gene primer amplification in the assay estimated nucleated cell counts. Data came from immunoSEQ multiplex PCR; TCRdb stores just in-frame clones and leaves some out. That table is the source of V, J and clone size, and D and trimming were worked out from the DNA. The sample contains roughly 150,000 clones, approximately 81% of which appear only once. V shed 6 bases and J shed 6 bases, with 14 bases lying between them. This CDR3 has 13 amino acids. Germline V CDR1 and CDR2: LGHDT, YNNKEL (reference sequence).

This chain joins TRBV3-1 (or the pseudogene TRBV3-2) and TRBJ1-2; TRBD1 might be the D (5 bases). Sequenced input: PBMCs or T cells enriched from blood (not recorded which). This TCR came from a man aged 55 to 69 who had recovered from COVID-19. The CDR3 spells CASSLLRGDGYTF. The CDR3 DNA reads TGTGCCAGCAGTCTTCTTAGGGGCGATGGCTACACCTTC.